Sequencing of this T cell receptor (beta chain) was carried out in a study of blood T cell repertoires in COVID-19. The CDR3 sequence is 14 residues long. V lost 7 bases to trimming and J lost 7 bases; unmatched junction nucleotides: 8. CDR1 is MNHEY, CDR2 SVGAGI, per germline. TCRdb keeps only in-frame clones here, not all; method: immunoSEQ multiplex PCR. This table holds about 180,000 clones, 90% found once. This receptor was taken from a man in his fifties with acute or convalescent COVID-19. The rearrangement joins TRBV6-5 to TRBJ2-1; 9 bases are shared with TRBD2. The sequenced material came from peripheral blood. The CDR3 bases are TGTGCCAGCATATCGGCGGGAGGGCTAAATGAGCAGTTCTTC. Protein product: CASISAGGLNEQFF.